One and the same sample provided the 3 T cell receptor beta chains below, sequenced in a study of blood T cell repertoires in COVID-19. Here immunoSEQ multiplex PCR was the method, and the copy in TCRdb shows in-frame clones only, minus some. In the table there are some 670,000 clones, just under 90% of which are singletons. What was sequenced was peripheral blood. These receptors were obtained from a woman aged 18-30 years with acute or convalescent COVID-19.

The rearrangement uses TRBV6-4 and TRBJ1-2; a possible D gene is TRBD1 (5 bases). This CDR3 region has 15 residues. V lost 4 bases, J lost 1 base, and 13 bases lay in between. Per the germline V gene, CDR1 is MRHNA and CDR2 is SNTAGT. The CDR3, as DNA: TGTGCCAGCAGTGGTTGGGCAGGGCTTAACTATGGCTACACCTTC. Its translation: CASSGWAGLNYGYTF.

The J gene is TRBJ2-1, the V gene TRBV9, with 12 bases that match TRBD1. The CDR3 length is 15 residues. V trimming: 3 bases; J trimming: 9 bases; junction bases outside the gene matches: 7. Germline V lookup: CDR1 SGDLS, CDR2 YYNGEE. CDR3 region: CASSGPGTGGGEQFF. DNA of the CDR3: TGTGCCAGCAGCGGTCCCGGGACAGGGGGCGGTGAGCAGTTCTTC.

Of note for this clone: Its ends do not fully match the called genes, so a read error is possible. The rearrangement joins TRBV5-5 to TRBJ2-7; maybe TRBD1 (5 bases). Looked up from germline, CDR1 is SGHKS and CDR2 is YYEKEE (reference sequence). CDR3 size: 12 residues. The CDR3 here is CASSLDWGSIDF. DNA of the CDR3: TGTGCCAGCAGCTTGGATTGGGGCTCAATCGACTTC.